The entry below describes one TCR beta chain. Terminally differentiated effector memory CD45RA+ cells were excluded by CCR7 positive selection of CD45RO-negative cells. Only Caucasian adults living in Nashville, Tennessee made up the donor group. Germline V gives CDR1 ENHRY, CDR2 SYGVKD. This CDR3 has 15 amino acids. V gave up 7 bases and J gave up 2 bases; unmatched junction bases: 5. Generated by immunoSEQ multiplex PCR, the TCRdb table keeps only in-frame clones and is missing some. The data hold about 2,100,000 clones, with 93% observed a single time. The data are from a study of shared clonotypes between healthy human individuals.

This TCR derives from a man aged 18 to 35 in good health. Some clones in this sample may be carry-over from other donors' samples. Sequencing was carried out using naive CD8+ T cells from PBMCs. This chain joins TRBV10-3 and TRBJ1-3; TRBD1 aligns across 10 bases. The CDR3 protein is CAINTGQGAGNTIYF. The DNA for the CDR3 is TGTGCCATCAACACCGGACAGGGGGCTGGAAACACCATATATTTT.